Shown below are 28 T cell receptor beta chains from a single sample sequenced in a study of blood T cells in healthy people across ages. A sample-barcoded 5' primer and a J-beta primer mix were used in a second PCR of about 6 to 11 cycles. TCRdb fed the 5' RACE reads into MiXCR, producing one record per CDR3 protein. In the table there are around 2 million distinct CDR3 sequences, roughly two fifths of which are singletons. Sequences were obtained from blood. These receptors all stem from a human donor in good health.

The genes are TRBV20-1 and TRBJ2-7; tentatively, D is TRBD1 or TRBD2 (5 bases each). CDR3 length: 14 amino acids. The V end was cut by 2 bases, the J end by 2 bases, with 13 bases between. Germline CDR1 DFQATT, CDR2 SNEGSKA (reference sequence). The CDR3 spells CSARRTVGPYEQYF. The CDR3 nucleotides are TGCAGTGCTAGAAGGACTGTGGGGCCCTACGAGCAGTACTTC.

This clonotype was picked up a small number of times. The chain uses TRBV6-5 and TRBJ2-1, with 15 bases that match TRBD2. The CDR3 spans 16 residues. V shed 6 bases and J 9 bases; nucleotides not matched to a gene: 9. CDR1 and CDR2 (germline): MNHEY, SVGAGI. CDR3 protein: CASSRGGTSGGSEQFF. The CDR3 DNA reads TGTGCCAGCAGCCGAGGAGGGACTAGCGGGGGGAGTGAGCAGTTCTTC.

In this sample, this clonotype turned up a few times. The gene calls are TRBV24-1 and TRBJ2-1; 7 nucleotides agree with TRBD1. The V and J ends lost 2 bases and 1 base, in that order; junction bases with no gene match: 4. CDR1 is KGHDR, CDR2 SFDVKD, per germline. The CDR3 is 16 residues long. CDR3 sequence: CATSDYRGPSYNEQFF. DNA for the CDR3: TGTGCCACCAGTGATTACAGGGGCCCATCCTACAATGAGCAGTTCTTC.

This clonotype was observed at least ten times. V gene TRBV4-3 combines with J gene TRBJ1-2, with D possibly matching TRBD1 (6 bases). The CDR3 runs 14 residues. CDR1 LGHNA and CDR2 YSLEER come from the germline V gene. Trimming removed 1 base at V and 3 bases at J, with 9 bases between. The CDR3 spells CASSQAQGHYGYTF. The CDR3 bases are TGCGCCAGCAGCCAAGCCCAGGGGCACTATGGCTACACCTTC.

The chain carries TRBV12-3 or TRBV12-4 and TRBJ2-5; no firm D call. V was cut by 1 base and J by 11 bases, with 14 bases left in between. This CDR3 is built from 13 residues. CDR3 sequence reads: CASSLEQVLEQYF. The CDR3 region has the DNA TGTGCCAGCAGTTTAGAGCAGGTCCTGGAGCAGTACTTC.

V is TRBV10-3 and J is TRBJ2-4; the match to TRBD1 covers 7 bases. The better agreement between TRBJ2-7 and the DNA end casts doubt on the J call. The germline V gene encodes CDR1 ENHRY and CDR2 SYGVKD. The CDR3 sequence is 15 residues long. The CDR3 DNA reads TGTGCCATCAGTTCTACGGACAGGTTAGCCTACGAGCAGTACTTC. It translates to CAISSTDRLAYEQYF.

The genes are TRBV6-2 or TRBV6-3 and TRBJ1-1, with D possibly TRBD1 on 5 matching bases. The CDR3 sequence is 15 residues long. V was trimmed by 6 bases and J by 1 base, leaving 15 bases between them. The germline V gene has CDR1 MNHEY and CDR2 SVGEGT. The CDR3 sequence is CASSPLGLPNTEAFF. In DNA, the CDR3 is TGTGCCAGCAGCCCCTTGGGACTCCCGAACACTGAAGCTTTCTTT.

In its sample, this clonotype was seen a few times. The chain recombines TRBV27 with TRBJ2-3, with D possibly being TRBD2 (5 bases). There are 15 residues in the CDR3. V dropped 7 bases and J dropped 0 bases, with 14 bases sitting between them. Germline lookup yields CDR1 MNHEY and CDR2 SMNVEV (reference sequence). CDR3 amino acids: CASTPQLGSTDTQYF. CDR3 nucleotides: TGTGCCAGCACCCCTCAACTAGGCAGCACAGATACGCAGTATTTT.

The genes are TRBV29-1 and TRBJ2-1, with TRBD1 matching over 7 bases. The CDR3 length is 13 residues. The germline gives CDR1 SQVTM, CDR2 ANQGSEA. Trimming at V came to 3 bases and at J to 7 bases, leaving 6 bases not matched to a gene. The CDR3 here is CSVDVGDSNEQFF. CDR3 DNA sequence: TGCAGCGTTGACGTCGGGGACAGTAATGAGCAGTTCTTC.

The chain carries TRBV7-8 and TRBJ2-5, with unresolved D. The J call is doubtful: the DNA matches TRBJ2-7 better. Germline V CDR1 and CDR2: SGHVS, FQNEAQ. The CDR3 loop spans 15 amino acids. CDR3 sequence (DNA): TGTGCCAGCAGCAGCGTCCTGGAGAACCCCTACGAGCAGTACTTC. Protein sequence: CASSSVLENPYEQYF.

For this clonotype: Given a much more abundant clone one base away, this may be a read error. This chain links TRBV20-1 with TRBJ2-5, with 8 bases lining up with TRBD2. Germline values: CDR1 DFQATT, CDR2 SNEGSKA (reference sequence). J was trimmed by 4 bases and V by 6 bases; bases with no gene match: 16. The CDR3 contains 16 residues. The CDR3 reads CSAPEGLVGRGETQYF. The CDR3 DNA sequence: TGCAGTGCCCCTGAGGGACTAGTGGGTCGGGGAGAGACCCAGTACTTC.

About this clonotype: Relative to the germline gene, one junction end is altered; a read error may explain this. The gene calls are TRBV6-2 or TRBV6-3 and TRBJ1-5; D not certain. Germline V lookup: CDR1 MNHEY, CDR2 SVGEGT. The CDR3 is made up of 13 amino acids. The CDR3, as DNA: TGTGCCAGCAGTTCGGGGAGCACTCAGCCCCAGCATTTT. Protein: CASSSGSTQPQHF.

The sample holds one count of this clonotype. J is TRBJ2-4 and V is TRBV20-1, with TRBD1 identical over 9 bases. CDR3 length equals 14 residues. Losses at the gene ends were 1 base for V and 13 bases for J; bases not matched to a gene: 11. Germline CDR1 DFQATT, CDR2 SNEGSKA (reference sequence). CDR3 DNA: TGCAGTGCTAGAGGGGGACAGGGCTGTGAAGGGCAGTACTTC. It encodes CSARGGQGCEGQYF.

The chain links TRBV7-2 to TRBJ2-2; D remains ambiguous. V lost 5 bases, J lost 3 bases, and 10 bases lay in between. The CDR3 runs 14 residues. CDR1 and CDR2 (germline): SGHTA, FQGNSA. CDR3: CASSGRNHTGELFF. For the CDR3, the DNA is TGTGCCAGCAGCGGCAGGAATCACACCGGGGAGCTGTTTTTT.

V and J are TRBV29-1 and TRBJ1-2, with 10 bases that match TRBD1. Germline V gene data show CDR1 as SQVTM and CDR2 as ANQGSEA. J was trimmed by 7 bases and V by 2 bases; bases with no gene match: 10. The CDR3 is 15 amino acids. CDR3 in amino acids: CSVEMGQGRASGYTF. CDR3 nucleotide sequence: TGCAGCGTTGAAATGGGACAGGGGAGGGCTAGTGGCTACACCTTC. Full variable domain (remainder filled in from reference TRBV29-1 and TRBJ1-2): SAVISQKPSRDICQRGTSLTIQCQVDSQVTMMFWYRQQPGQSLTLIATANQGSEATYESGFVIDKFPISRPNLTFSTLTVSNMSPEDSSIYLCSVEMGQGRASGYTFGSGTRLTVV.

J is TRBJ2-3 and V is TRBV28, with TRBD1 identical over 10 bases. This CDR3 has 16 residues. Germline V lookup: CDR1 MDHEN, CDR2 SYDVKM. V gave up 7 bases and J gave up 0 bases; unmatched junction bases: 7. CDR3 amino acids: CASITGTGVSTDTQYF. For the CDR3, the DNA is TGTGCCAGCATTACCGGGACAGGGGTGAGCACAGATACGCAGTATTTT.

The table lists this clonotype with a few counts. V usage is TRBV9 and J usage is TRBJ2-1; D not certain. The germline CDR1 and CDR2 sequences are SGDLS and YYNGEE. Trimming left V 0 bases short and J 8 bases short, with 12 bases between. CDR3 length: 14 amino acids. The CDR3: CASSVGGYPDEQFF. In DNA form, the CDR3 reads TGTGCCAGCAGCGTAGGAGGCTACCCGGATGAGCAGTTCTTC. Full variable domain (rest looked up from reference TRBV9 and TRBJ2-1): DSGVTQTPKHLITATGQRVTLRCSPRSGDLSVYWYQQSLDQGLQFLIQYYNGEERAKGNILERFSAQQFPDLHSELNLSSLELGDSALYFCASSVGGYPDEQFFGPGTRLTVL.

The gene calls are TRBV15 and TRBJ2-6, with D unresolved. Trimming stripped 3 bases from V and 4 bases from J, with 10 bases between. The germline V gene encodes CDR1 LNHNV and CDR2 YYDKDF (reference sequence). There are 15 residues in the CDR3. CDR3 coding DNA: TGTGCCACCAGCAGCTATCAAGCCGGGGCCAACGTCCTGACTTTC. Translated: CATSSYQAGANVLTF.

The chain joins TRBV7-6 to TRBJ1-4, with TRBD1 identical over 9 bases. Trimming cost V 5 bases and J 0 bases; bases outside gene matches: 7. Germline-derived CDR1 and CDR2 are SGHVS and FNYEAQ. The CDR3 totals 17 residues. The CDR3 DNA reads TGTGCCAGCAGCGATTACAGGGGGCGCGCAACTAATGAAAAACTGTTTTTT. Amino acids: CASSDYRGRATNEKLFF.

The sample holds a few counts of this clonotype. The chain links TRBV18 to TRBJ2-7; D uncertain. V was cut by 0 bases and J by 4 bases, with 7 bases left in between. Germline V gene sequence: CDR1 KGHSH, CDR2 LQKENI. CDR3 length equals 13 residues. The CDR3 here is CASSPPAEYEQYF. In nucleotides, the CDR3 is TGTGCCAGCTCACCACCGGCAGAATACGAGCAGTACTTC.

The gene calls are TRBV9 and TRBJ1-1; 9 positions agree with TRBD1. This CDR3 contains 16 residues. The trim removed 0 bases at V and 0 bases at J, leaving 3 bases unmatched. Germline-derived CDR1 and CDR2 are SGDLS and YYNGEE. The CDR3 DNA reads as TGTGCCAGCAGCGTAGGCGGGACAGGGATGAACACTGAAGCTTTCTTT. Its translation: CASSVGGTGMNTEAFF.

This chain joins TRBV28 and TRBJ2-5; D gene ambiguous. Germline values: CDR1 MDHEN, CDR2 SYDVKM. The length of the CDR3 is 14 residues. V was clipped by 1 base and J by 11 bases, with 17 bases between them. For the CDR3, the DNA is TGTGCCAGCAGTTTATCCCTGGTTACCTACGGGCAGTACTTC. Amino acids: CASSLSLVTYGQYF.

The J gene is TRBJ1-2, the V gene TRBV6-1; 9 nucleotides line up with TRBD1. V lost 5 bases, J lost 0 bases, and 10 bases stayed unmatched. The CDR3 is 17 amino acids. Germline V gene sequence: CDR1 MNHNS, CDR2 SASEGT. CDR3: CASSKGQGWAPNYGYTF. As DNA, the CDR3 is TGTGCCAGCAGTAAAGGACAGGGGTGGGCACCTAACTATGGCTACACCTTC.

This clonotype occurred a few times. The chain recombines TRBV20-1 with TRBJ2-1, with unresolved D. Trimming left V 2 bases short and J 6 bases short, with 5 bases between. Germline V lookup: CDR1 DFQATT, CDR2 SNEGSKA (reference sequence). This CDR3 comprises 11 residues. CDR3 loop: CSARLVNEQFF. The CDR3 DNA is TGCAGTGCTAGACTTGTCAATGAGCAGTTCTTC.

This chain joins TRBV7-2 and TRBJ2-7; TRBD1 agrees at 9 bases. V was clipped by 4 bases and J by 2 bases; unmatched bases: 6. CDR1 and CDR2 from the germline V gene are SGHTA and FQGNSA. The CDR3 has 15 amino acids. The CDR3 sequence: CASSSRTGVTYEQYF. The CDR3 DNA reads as TGTGCCAGCAGCTCGAGGACAGGGGTTACCTACGAGCAGTACTTC.

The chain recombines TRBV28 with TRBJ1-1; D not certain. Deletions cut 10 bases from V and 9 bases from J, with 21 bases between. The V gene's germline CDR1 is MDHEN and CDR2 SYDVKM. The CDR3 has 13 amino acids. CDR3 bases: TGTGCCACCAGCAGCGGGGTAAGGACTAAAGCTTTCTTT. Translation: CATSSGVRTKAFF.

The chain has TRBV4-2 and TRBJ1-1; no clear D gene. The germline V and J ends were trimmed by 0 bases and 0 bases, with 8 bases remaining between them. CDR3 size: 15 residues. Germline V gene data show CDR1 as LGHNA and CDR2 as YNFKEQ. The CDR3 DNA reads TGTGCCAGCAGCCAAGAACCGGGAATGAACACTGAAGCTTTCTTT. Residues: CASSQEPGMNTEAFF.

The CDR3 DNA reads TGTGCCACCAGCAAGGACAGGGGATCGTTCCAAGAGACCCAGTACTTC. Its protein is CATSKDRGSFQETQYF. The chain uses TRBV15 and TRBJ2-5, with 9 nucleotides matching TRBD1. Germline CDR1 reads LNHNV; CDR2 reads YYDKDF (reference sequence). The CDR3 totals 16 residues. Trimming cost V 4 bases and J 1 base; bases outside gene matches: 7.